Following are 13 T cell receptor beta chains from one sample sequenced in a study of blood T cells in healthy people across ages. Primers used in a second PCR of roughly 6 to 11 cycles were a sample-barcoded 5' primer and a J-beta primer mix. MiXCR, applied by TCRdb to the 5' RACE reads, yields one record per CDR3 protein. The sample lists more than 1,000,000 distinct CDR3 sequences; around 27% were seen once. The sample was also linked to a second study, of T cells of mothers and their children.

The sample comprised blood. Receptor source: a girl aged 2 to 10 in good health.

This chain uses TRBV20-1 with TRBJ1-4, with D perhaps TRBD1 (5 bases). V was shortened by 3 bases and J by 8 bases, with 19 bases between the two germline ends. This CDR3 is built from 15 residues. Germline CDR1 reads DFQATT; CDR2 reads SNEGSKA (reference sequence). The CDR3 loop reads CSASIRGVMEEKLFF. The CDR3 nucleotides are TGCAGTGCTAGTATACGAGGGGTGATGGAGGAAAAACTGTTTTTT.

V usage is TRBV12-3 or TRBV12-4 and J usage is TRBJ2-5; D is uncertain. The J call may be in error: the DNA end matches TRBJ2-7 better. The CDR3 contains 13 residues. The CDR3, as DNA: TGTGCCAGCAGCCCTTACAACTCCTACGAGCAGTACTTC. Translating gives CASSPYNSYEQYF.

This clonotype occurred once. A junction boundary mismatches the germline segment, possibly from a read error. The chain links TRBV7-9 to TRBJ1-5; D remains ambiguous. The CDR3 has 14 residues. Germline-derived CDR1 and CDR2 are SEHNR and FQNEAQ (reference sequence). CDR3 loop: CARSRAENNQPQHF. DNA for the CDR3: TGTGCCCGCAGCCGGGCCGAGAATAATCAGCCCCAGCATTTT.

The sample holds a few counts of this clonotype. The V gene is TRBV7-2, the J gene TRBJ2-7; D is possibly TRBD1 (6 bases). V shed 2 bases and J shed 0 bases, with 11 bases lying between them. Germline V gives CDR1 SGHTA, CDR2 FQGNSA. This CDR3 has 15 residues. For the CDR3, the DNA is TGTGCCAGCAGCTTACTGGACAGAAGCTCCTACGAGCAGTACTTC. Its translation: CASSLLDRSSYEQYF.

This clonotype came up a few times. Compared with germline, one end of the junction differs, possibly owing to a read error. The rearrangement links TRBV3-1 to TRBJ2-5, with 7 bases aligning to TRBD2. Germline values: CDR1 LGHDT, CDR2 YNNKEL (reference sequence). This CDR3 comprises 13 residues. This CDR3 is CASSPLFSAGWDF. The CDR3 DNA follows: TGTGCCAGCAGCCCCCTATTTTCAGCGGGATGGGACTTC.

Only a few counts were recorded for this clonotype. The chain recombines TRBV28 with TRBJ2-3; the D is unclear. The V gene's germline CDR1 is MDHEN and CDR2 SYDVKM. With 2 bases removed from V and 7 bases from J, the gap between germline ends came to 4 bases. CDR3 length equals 11 residues. CDR3 coding DNA: TGTGCCAGCAGTTTAAAATATACGCAGTATTTT. It translates to CASSLKYTQYF. Drawing the rest from reference TRBV28 and TRBJ2-3, the complete variable domain is DVKVTQSSRYLVKRTGEKVFLECVQDMDHENMFWYRQDPGLGLRLIYFSYDVKMKEKGDIPEGYSVSREKKERFSLILESASTNQTSMYLCASSLKYTQYFGPGTRLTVL.

This clonotype has more than one count but fewer than ten. The chain uses TRBV6-2 or TRBV6-3 and TRBJ2-1, with D tentatively TRBD2 (5 bases). Germline V gene sequence: CDR1 MNHEY, CDR2 SVGEGT. This CDR3 has 14 amino acids. V lost 0 bases, J lost 8 bases, and 11 bases lay in between. The CDR3 here is CASSYSIAPDEQFF. In nucleotides, the CDR3 is TGTGCCAGCAGTTACTCGATAGCGCCGGATGAGCAGTTCTTC.

The chain links TRBV20-1 to TRBJ2-7; D remains ambiguous. The CDR3 loop spans 15 amino acids. Trimming removed 0 bases from V and 0 bases from J, with 12 bases in between. From germline, CDR1 is DFQATT and CDR2 SNEGSKA (reference sequence). This chain's CDR3 is CSARDPHSSSYEQYF. CDR3 bases: TGCAGTGCTAGAGATCCCCACTCGAGCTCCTACGAGCAGTACTTC.

This clonotype was seen more than once but under ten times. The chain recombines TRBV28 with TRBJ2-1, with 7 nucleotides matching TRBD2. Germline CDR1 and CDR2: MDHEN and SYDVKM. With V trimmed by 6 bases and J by 10 bases, 9 bases remained unmatched. CDR3 length equals 13 residues. The CDR3: CASREGGAGEQFF. The CDR3 DNA reads as TGTGCCAGCAGGGAGGGAGGGGCGGGGGAGCAGTTCTTC.

This clonotype was seen a handful of times. J is TRBJ2-1 and V is TRBV7-2; tentatively, D is TRBD2 (6 bases). The CDR3 extends over 18 amino acids. V lost 4 bases, J lost 5 bases, and 24 bases lay in between. Germline loops: CDR1 SGHTA, CDR2 FQGNSA. The CDR3 DNA reads as TGTGCCAGCAGCTCAGAAAACCCACTAGCCCTGGGGGACAATGAGCAGTTCTTC. It specifies CASSSENPLALGDNEQFF.

This clonotype was seen only a few times. V gene TRBV6-1 combines with J gene TRBJ1-2; unclear D gene. V was trimmed by 2 bases and J by 4 bases, leaving 14 bases between them. This CDR3 is 15 amino acids long. The germline CDR1 and CDR2 sequences are MNHNS and SASEGT. CDR3 nucleotides: TGTGCCAGCAGTGAATACCTAGGAGTAAGCTATGGCTACACCTTC. This translates into CASSEYLGVSYGYTF.

The rearrangement uses TRBV7-2 and TRBJ2-4; TRBD2 aligns across 10 bases. V was clipped by 2 bases and J by 11 bases; unmatched bases: 3. Germline CDR1 SGHTA, CDR2 FQGNSA. The CDR3 loop spans 13 amino acids. In nucleotides, the CDR3 is TGTGCCAGCAGCTTATTGCTAGCGGGGGTTCAGTACTTC. Protein product: CASSLLLAGVQYF.

The V call is TRBV6-2 or TRBV6-3, the J call TRBJ1-2; D remains unclear. The CDR3 is made up of 14 amino acids. Trimming shortened V by 7 bases and J by 0 bases, and 12 bases separated the two germline ends. The germline CDR1 and CDR2 sequences are MNHEY and SVGEGT. The CDR3 sequence is CASKSEGSNYGYTF. DNA of the CDR3: TGTGCCAGCAAGAGTGAAGGCTCTAACTATGGCTACACCTTC.